This TCR beta chain was sequenced for a study of blood T cells in healthy people across ages. Primed by a sample-barcoded 5' primer and a J-beta primer mix, a second PCR proceeded for about 7 to 11 cycles. One entry per CDR3 protein, called by TCRdb with MiXCR from the 5' RACE reads. This repertoire shows approximately 690,000 distinct CDR3 sequences, roughly 53% found once; its top ten account for around 37%. To note about this clonotype: What it recognizes is unknown.

Every participating donor contributed approximately 9.5 milliliters of peripheral blood through a draw. No fewer than 6 micrograms of total RNA were isolated from every sample. The study's findings and limits: When set beside aged donors, long-lived donors presented more naive CD4+ cells and higher diversity.

The germline gives CDR1 MNHNS, CDR2 SASEGT. Trimming took 8 bases from V and 5 from J, leaving 16 bases between them. The CDR3 covers 13 residues. This clonotype was obtained from a man aged 60-69 years in good health. The V and J genes are TRBV6-1 and TRBJ2-7; perhaps D is TRBD1 or TRBD2 (5 bases each). The sample was blood. The CDR3 region is CASEGRPQDEQYF. Here the CDR3 DNA reads TGTGCCAGCGAGGGTAGACCACAGGACGAGCAGTACTTC.